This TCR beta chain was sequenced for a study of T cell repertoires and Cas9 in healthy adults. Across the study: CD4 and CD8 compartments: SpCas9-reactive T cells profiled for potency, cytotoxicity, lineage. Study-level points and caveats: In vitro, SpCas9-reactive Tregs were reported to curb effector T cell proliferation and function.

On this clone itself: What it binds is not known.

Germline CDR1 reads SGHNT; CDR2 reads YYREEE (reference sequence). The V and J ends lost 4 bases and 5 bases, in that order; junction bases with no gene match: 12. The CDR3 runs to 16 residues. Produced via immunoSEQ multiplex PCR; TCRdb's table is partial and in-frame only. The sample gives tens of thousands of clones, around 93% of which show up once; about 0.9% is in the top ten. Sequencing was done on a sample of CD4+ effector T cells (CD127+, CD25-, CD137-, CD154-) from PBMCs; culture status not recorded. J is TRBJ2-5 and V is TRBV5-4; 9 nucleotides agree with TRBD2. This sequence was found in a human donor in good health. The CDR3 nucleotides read TGTGCCAGCAGCCAGGGTCTAGCGGGAACGTTCGAGACCCAGTACTTC. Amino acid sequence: CASSQGLAGTFETQYF. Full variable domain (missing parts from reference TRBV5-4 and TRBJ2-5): ETGVTQSPTHLIKTRGQQVTLRCSSQSGHNTVSWYQQALGQGPQFIFQYYREEENGRGNFPPRFSGLQFPNYSSELNVNALELDDSALYLCASSQGLAGTFETQYFGPGTRLLVL.